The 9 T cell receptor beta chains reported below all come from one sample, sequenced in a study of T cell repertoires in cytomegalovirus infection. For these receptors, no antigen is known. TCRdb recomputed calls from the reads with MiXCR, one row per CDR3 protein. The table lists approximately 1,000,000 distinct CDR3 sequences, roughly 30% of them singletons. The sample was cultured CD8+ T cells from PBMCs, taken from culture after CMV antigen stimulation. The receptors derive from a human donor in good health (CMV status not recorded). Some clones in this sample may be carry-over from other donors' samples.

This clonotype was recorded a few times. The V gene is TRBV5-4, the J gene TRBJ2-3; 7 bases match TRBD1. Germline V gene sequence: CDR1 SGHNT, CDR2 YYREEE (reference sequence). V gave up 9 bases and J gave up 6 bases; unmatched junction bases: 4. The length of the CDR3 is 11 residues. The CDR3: CATIQGDTQYF. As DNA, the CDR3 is TGTGCCACCATACAGGGGGATACGCAGTATTTT.

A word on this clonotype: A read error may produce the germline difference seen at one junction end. The CDR3 DNA reads as TGTGCCAGCAATGAAGCGCGGACGTATAGCAATCAGCCCCAGCATTTT. Its protein product is CASNEARTYSNQPQHF. The V and J genes are TRBV6-1 and TRBJ1-5; D not resolved. The CDR3 length is 16 residues. Per germline, CDR1 MNHNS and CDR2 SASEGT.

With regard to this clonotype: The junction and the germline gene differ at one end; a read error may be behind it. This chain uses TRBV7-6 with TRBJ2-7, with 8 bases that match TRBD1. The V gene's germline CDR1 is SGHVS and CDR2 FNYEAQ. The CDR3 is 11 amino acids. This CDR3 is CASRGLDEQYF. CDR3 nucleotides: TGTGCTAGCAGGGGGCTGGACGAGCAGTACTTC.

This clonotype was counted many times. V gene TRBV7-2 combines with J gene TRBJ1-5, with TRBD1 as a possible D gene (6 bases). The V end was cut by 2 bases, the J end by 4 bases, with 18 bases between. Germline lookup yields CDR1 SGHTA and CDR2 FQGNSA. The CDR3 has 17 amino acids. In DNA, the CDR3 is TGTGCCAGCAGCTTACCGGGCGGGGGGGCAGAAAATCAGCCCCAGCATTTT. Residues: CASSLPGGGAENQPQHF.

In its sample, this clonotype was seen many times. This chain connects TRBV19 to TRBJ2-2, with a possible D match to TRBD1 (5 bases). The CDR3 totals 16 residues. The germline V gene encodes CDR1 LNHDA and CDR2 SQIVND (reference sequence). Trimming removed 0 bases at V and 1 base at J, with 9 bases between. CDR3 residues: CASSIETGVNTGELFF. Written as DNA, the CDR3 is TGTGCCAGTAGTATAGAAACAGGCGTGAACACCGGGGAGCTGTTTTTT.

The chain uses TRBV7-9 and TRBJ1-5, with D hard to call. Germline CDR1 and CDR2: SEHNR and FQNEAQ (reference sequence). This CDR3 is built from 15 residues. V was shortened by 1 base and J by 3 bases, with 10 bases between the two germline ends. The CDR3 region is CASSLGIGNNQPQHF. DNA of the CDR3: TGTGCCAGCAGCTTAGGGATAGGTAACAATCAGCCCCAGCATTTT.

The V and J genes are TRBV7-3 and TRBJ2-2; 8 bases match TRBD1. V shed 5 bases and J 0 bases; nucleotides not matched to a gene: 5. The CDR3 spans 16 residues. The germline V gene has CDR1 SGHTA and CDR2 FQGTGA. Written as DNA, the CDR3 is TGTGCCAGCAGCCCCACAGGGGGGCCGAACACCGGGGAGCTGTTTTTT. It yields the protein CASSPTGGPNTGELFF. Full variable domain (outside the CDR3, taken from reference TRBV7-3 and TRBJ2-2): GAGVSQTPSNKVTEKGKYVELRCDPISGHTALYWYRQSLGQGPEFLIYFQGTGAADDSGLPNDRFFAVRPEGSVSTLKIQRTERGDSAVYLCASSPTGGPNTGELFFGEGSRLTVL.

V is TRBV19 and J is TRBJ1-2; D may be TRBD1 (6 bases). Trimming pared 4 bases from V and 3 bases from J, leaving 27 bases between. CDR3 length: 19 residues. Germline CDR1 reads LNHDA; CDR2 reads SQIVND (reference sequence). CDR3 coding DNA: TGTGCCAGTAGTACAAAGCTCCCTGGTCCGCGACAGGTATACTATGGCTACACCTTC. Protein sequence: CASSTKLPGPRQVYYGYTF.

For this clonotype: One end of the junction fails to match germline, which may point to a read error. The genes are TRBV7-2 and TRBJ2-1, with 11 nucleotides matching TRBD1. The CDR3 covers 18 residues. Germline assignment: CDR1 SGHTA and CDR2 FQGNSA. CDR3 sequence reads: CANSLAYGQGAEVVEQFF. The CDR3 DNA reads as TGTGCCAACAGCTTAGCGTACGGACAGGGGGCGGAGGTCGTGGAGCAGTTCTTC.